A single sample is the source of the 5 T cell receptor beta chains below, sequenced in a study of shared clonotypes between healthy human individuals. This table comes from immunoSEQ multiplex PCR, and its TCRdb copy is limited to in-frame clones, with some not included. The table includes 1,400,000 or so clones, just under 99% detected once. Input material: naive CD4+ T cells sorted from blood. Regarding subset: CD45RA+ positively selected. These receptors came from a young man in good health.

The chain joins TRBV19 to TRBJ2-5; D is ambiguous. The CDR3 covers 14 residues. Germline values: CDR1 LNHDA, CDR2 SQIVND (reference sequence). V was pared by 3 bases and J by 0 bases, with 8 bases between. CDR3 loop: CASSMRGNQETQYF. The CDR3 bases are TGTGCCAGTAGTATGAGAGGAAACCAAGAGACCCAGTACTTC.

In this sample, this clone turned up once. V and J are TRBV9 and TRBJ1-3, with 9 bases aligning to TRBD1. Germline values: CDR1 SGDLS, CDR2 YYNGEE. The CDR3 totals 15 residues. Trimming removed 4 bases from V and 1 base from J; junction bases left unmatched: 3. The CDR3 DNA is TGTGCCAGCAGCCCCGGGACAGGGTCTGGAAACACCATATATTTT. It codes for CASSPGTGSGNTIYF.

This clone occurred once. This chain joins TRBV5-1 and TRBJ2-3; D uncertain. This CDR3 has 14 residues. Trimming pared 4 bases from V and 0 bases from J, leaving 9 bases between. Germline loops: CDR1 SGHRS, CDR2 YFSETQ. The CDR3 protein is CASSLESSTDTQYF. CDR3 nucleotide sequence: TGCGCCAGCAGCCTAGAATCAAGCACAGATACGCAGTATTTT.

The genes are TRBV5-1 and TRBJ2-2, with 7 nucleotides matching TRBD1. The V gene end was trimmed by 3 bases and the J gene end by 2 bases; junction bases not matched to a gene: 4. Germline lookup yields CDR1 SGHRS and CDR2 YFSETQ. CDR3 length: 15 amino acids. In DNA form, the CDR3 reads TGCGCCAGCAGCTCAACAGGGGCAAACACCGGGGAGCTGTTTTTT. Residues: CASSSTGANTGELFF.

This clone was found a few times. The chain employs TRBV29-1 and TRBJ2-2; D gene uncertain. The CDR3 sequence is 11 residues long. Germline V gives CDR1 SQVTM, CDR2 ANQGSEA. Trimming pared 1 base from V and 6 bases from J, leaving 3 bases between. The DNA of the CDR3 is TGCAGCGTTGAAGCCGCCGGGGAGCTGTTTTTT. Its protein product is CSVEAAGELFF.